The 17 T cell receptor beta chains reported below all come from one sample, sequenced in a study of cytomegalovirus exposure and HLA in healthy donors. The study ran its PCR with 60 Vbeta and 13 Jbeta primers. TCRdb keeps only in-frame clones here, not all; method: immunoSEQ multiplex PCR. The sample carries about 210,000 clones, approximately 83% recorded once. The sequenced sample was PBMCs. Every receptor here comes from a woman aged 45 to 65 in good health and CMV-seropositive.

The chain combines TRBV5-1 with TRBJ2-2; 12 positions agree with TRBD2. Germline V gene data show CDR1 as SGHRS and CDR2 as YFSETQ. The length of the CDR3 is 16 residues. Unmatched junction bases numbered 5, after V lost 4 bases and J lost 4 bases. CDR3 DNA: TGCGCCAGCAGCCGAGGACTAGCGGGGAGCACCGGGGAGCTGTTTTTT. This encodes CASSRGLAGSTGELFF. Full variable domain (missing parts from reference TRBV5-1 and TRBJ2-2): KAGVTQTPRYLIKTRGQQVTLSCSPISGHRSVSWYQQTPGQGLQFLFEYFSETQRNKGNFPGRFSGRQFSNSRSEMNVSTLELGDSALYLCASSRGLAGSTGELFFGEGSRLTVL.

The chain has TRBV29-1 and TRBJ1-2; 8 nucleotides agree with TRBD1. Germline lookup yields CDR1 SQVTM and CDR2 ANQGSEA. V shed 6 bases and J 5 bases; nucleotides not matched to a gene: 5. The CDR3 is made up of 12 amino acids. CDR3 nucleotide sequence: TGCAGCGTACGGGACAGGTTATATGGCTACACCTTC. Translating gives CSVRDRLYGYTF.

The rearrangement uses TRBV10-3 and TRBJ2-3; 7 positions match TRBD2. The CDR3 consists of 13 residues. CDR1 and CDR2 (germline): ENHRY, SYGVKD. V gave up 6 bases and J gave up 4 bases; unmatched junction bases: 4. The CDR3 loop reads CAIRWSGADTQYF. The CDR3 DNA reads as TGTGCCATCAGATGGAGCGGGGCAGATACGCAGTATTTT.

The rearrangement joins TRBV4-1 to TRBJ2-5, with D possibly being TRBD1 (6 bases). The germline V and J ends were trimmed by 4 bases and 1 base, with 10 bases remaining between them. The CDR3 spans 14 residues. Germline CDR1 is MGHRA and CDR2 is YSYEKL. The CDR3 coding sequence is TGCGCCAGCAGCCCCCGACAGGCCCAAGAGACCCAGTACTTC. It encodes CASSPRQAQETQYF.

In its sample, this clone was seen a few times. The chain combines TRBV6-1 with TRBJ1-3; D remains unclear. The V gene's germline CDR1 is MNHNS and CDR2 SASEGT. V lost 7 bases, J lost 3 bases, and 16 bases lay in between. CDR3 length: 15 amino acids. CDR3 bases: TGTGCCAGCACCTTACTCCGAGGTGGTGGAAACACCATATATTTT. Its translation is CASTLLRGGGNTIYF.

This sequence joins TRBV19 and TRBJ2-2; D ambiguous. Trimming removed 1 base from V and 1 base from J, with 4 bases in between. This CDR3 contains 14 residues. CDR1 is LNHDA and CDR2 is SQIVND in the germline V gene (reference sequence). This chain's CDR3 is CASSIGQNTGELFF. The CDR3 DNA reads as TGTGCCAGTAGTATAGGTCAGAACACCGGGGAGCTGTTTTTT.

The chain has TRBV7-2 and TRBJ1-2; perhaps TRBD1 as D (6 bases). This CDR3 region has 14 residues. Trimming took 1 base from V and 8 from J, leaving 14 bases between them. Germline V gene sequence: CDR1 SGHTA, CDR2 FQGNSA. The CDR3 here is CASSLVGTRGGYTF. CDR3 DNA: TGTGCCAGCAGCTTAGTAGGGACACGCGGGGGCTACACCTTC.

This chain connects TRBV28 to TRBJ1-3; a weak D match, TRBD1 (5 bases). Germline V CDR1 and CDR2: MDHEN, SYDVKM. The CDR3 length is 14 residues. The V and J ends lost 3 bases and 5 bases respectively, with 11 bases between them. This CDR3 reads CASSLQGGRNTIYF. The CDR3 region has the DNA TGTGCCAGCAGTTTGCAGGGAGGAAGAAACACCATATATTTT. Variable domain in full (rest from reference TRBV28 and TRBJ1-3): DVKVTQSSRYLVKRTGEKVFLECVQDMDHENMFWYRQDPGLGLRLIYFSYDVKMKEKGDIPEGYSVSREKKERFSLILESASTNQTSMYLCASSLQGGRNTIYFGEGSWLTVV.

This rearrangement joins TRBV19 to TRBJ2-1; D is unresolved. The CDR3 runs 14 residues. CDR1 LNHDA and CDR2 SQIVND come from the germline V gene (reference sequence). Trimming stripped 5 bases from V and 5 bases from J, with 13 bases between. The CDR3 protein is CASSPGYTHNEQFF. The CDR3 DNA follows: TGTGCCAGTAGTCCCGGGTATACGCACAATGAGCAGTTCTTC.

The genes are TRBV6-5 and TRBJ2-5; 9 bases agree with TRBD2. V lost 5 bases and J lost 4; bases outside the gene matches: 2. The germline CDR1 and CDR2 sequences are MNHEY and SVGAGI. This CDR3 is 13 amino acids long. The CDR3 DNA reads as TGTGCCAGCAGTCGTAGCGGGGGAGAGACCCAGTACTTC. It specifies CASSRSGGETQYF.

The chain links TRBV7-2 to TRBJ2-5, with 10 positions matching TRBD2. The V gene's germline CDR1 is SGHTA and CDR2 FQGNSA. J lost 9 bases, V lost 3 bases, and 7 bases had no gene match. The length of the CDR3 is 14 residues. For the CDR3, the DNA is TGTGCCAGCAGCTTGGGTCTAGCGGGGGTGGCCCAGTACTTC. Amino acids: CASSLGLAGVAQYF.

The chain uses TRBV9 and TRBJ2-1, with D possibly being TRBD2 (6 bases). V was shortened by 3 bases and J by 4 bases, with 17 bases between the two germline ends. This CDR3 contains 16 residues. Germline CDR1 reads SGDLS; CDR2 reads YYNGEE. The CDR3 region is CASSELRVAGYNEQFF. In DNA form, the CDR3 reads TGTGCCAGCAGCGAGCTCAGGGTTGCGGGGTACAATGAGCAGTTCTTC.

V and J are TRBV9 and TRBJ1-5; 8 nucleotides agree with TRBD1. This CDR3 has 15 amino acids. Germline loops: CDR1 SGDLS, CDR2 YYNGEE. Trimming cost V 1 base and J 5 bases; bases outside gene matches: 5. The CDR3 sequence is CASSVSPTGDQPQHF. CDR3 bases: TGTGCCAGCAGCGTATCCCCGACAGGGGATCAGCCCCAGCATTTT.

J is TRBJ1-1 and V is TRBV30; 8 nucleotides agree with TRBD1. Germline CDR1 and CDR2: GTSNPN and SVGIG (reference sequence). The CDR3 runs 15 residues. The trim removed 4 bases at V and 4 bases at J, leaving 11 bases unmatched. CDR3 in amino acids: CAWKGQGARGTEAFF. Written as DNA, the CDR3 is TGTGCCTGGAAAGGGCAGGGGGCGCGGGGCACTGAAGCTTTCTTT.

This clone has a handful of counts. This chain connects TRBV6-5 to TRBJ2-2; 7 bases fit TRBD1. The CDR3 spans 16 residues. The V gene end was trimmed by 0 bases and the J gene end by 5 bases; junction bases not matched to a gene: 6. CDR1 is MNHEY, CDR2 SVGAGI, per germline. The CDR3 DNA reads TGTGCCAGCAGTTACTCGGACAGGATGGCAACCGGGGAGCTGTTTTTT. This encodes CASSYSDRMATGELFF.

The V call is TRBV6-1, the J call TRBJ2-1, with 10 positions matching TRBD2. CDR1 MNHNS and CDR2 SASEGT come from the germline V gene. The CDR3 is 17 amino acids. V was clipped by 2 bases and J by 5 bases; unmatched bases: 9. Written as DNA, the CDR3 is TGTGCCAGCAGTGAACAAGTTAGCGGGGGGATGAACAATGAGCAGTTCTTC. It specifies CASSEQVSGGMNNEQFF.

J is TRBJ2-7 and V is TRBV5-1; possible D gene TRBD2, 6 bases. V was cut by 4 bases and J by 3 bases, with 14 bases left in between. The germline V gene has CDR1 SGHRS and CDR2 YFSETQ. This CDR3 has 14 residues. CDR3 sequence reads: CASSSPGRDYEQYF. The CDR3 DNA sequence: TGCGCCAGCAGCAGTCCCGGGCGGGACTACGAGCAGTACTTC. The whole variable domain, filled in from reference TRBV5-1 and TRBJ2-7, reads KAGVTQTPRYLIKTRGQQVTLSCSPISGHRSVSWYQQTPGQGLQFLFEYFSETQRNKGNFPGRFSGRQFSNSRSEMNVSTLELGDSALYLCASSSPGRDYEQYFGPGTRLTVT.